Listed here are 13 T cell receptor beta chains from one sample, sequenced in a study of blood T cell repertoires in COVID-19. Assay used: immunoSEQ multiplex PCR; TCRdb lists only in-frame clones, some missing. The data show tens of thousands of clones, over 70% seen once. The specimen was peripheral blood. The receptor set was obtained from a man between 65 and 80 years old with COVID-19, enrolled during active disease.

The chain uses TRBV15 and TRBJ2-7; D is ambiguous. Germline V CDR1 and CDR2: LNHNV, YYDKDF (reference sequence). Deletions cut 3 bases from V and 0 bases from J, with 9 bases between. This CDR3 contains 14 residues. The CDR3 sequence is CATSSRLSSYEQYF. CDR3 nucleotides: TGTGCCACCAGCAGCCGACTGAGCTCCTACGAGCAGTACTTC.

The chain carries TRBV7-9 and TRBJ1-1, with a weak D call TRBD1 (6 bases). Per the germline V gene, CDR1 is SEHNR and CDR2 is FQNEAQ (reference sequence). V lost 5 bases, J lost 8 bases, and 12 bases lay in between. The CDR3 contains 12 residues. CDR3 region: CASSLGQKEAFF. The CDR3 DNA follows: TGTGCCAGCAGCCTCGGACAGAAAGAAGCTTTCTTT.

The V call is TRBV2, the J call TRBJ2-2; the match to TRBD2 covers 7 bases. J lost 1 base, V lost 6 bases, and 5 bases had no gene match. CDR3 length equals 15 residues. Germline V lookup: CDR1 SNHLY, CDR2 FYNNEI. This CDR3 reads CASRMGGGNTGELFF. The CDR3 nucleotides are TGTGCCAGCAGGATGGGCGGGGGGAACACCGGGGAGCTGTTTTTT.

The CDR3 sequence: CASSILAGMADTQYF. In nucleotides, the CDR3 is TGTGCCAGTAGTATACTAGCGGGAATGGCAGATACGCAGTATTTT. The chain links TRBV19 to TRBJ2-3, with 9 positions matching TRBD2. The J segment lost 4 bases and the V segment lost 2 bases, leaving 4 bases of the junction unmatched. The CDR3 sequence is 15 residues long. Germline lookup yields CDR1 LNHDA and CDR2 SQIVND (reference sequence).

The chain links TRBV29-1 to TRBJ2-3; 13 positions agree with TRBD2. Germline V gene data show CDR1 as SQVTM and CDR2 as ANQGSEA. The CDR3 is made up of 14 amino acids. V lost 3 bases and J lost 4; bases outside the gene matches: 1. The CDR3 nucleotides read TGCAGCGTTGAGGGGACTAGCGGGGCAGATACGCAGTATTTT. Encoded protein: CSVEGTSGADTQYF.

This clone was counted a few times. The gene calls are TRBV4-2 and TRBJ2-3, with D possibly being TRBD2 (5 bases). The V gene lost 0 bases and the J gene lost 13 bases, with 14 bases spanning the gap. The CDR3 extends over 13 amino acids. Germline V gene sequence: CDR1 LGHNA, CDR2 YNFKEQ. CDR3 bases: TGTGCCAGCAGCCAAGATACGGGAAATGCGGAGTATTTT. Protein: CASSQDTGNAEYF.

The chain links TRBV7-2 to TRBJ2-2; the D gene is possibly TRBD1 (5 bases). CDR1 SGHTA and CDR2 FQGNSA come from the germline V gene. The CDR3 contains 15 residues. Trimming shortened V by 5 bases and J by 4 bases, and 14 bases separated the two germline ends. CDR3 DNA: TGTGCCAGCAGCGCAAGGACAAGCTCCACCGGGGAGCTGTTTTTT. This codes for CASSARTSSTGELFF.

The V gene is TRBV20-1, the J gene TRBJ1-2; 9 nucleotides match TRBD1. The V and J ends lost 3 bases and 8 bases, in that order; junction bases with no gene match: 7. The CDR3 covers 13 residues. Germline V gene sequence: CDR1 DFQATT, CDR2 SNEGSKA (reference sequence). The CDR3 sequence: CSASTGGDGGYTF. CDR3 in DNA: TGCAGTGCTAGTACAGGGGGCGATGGAGGCTACACCTTC.

V is TRBV7-9 and J is TRBJ2-2; D call uncertain. The ends were cut back, 2 bases at V and 6 bases at J, with 19 bases in the middle. CDR3 size: 17 residues. Germline assignment: CDR1 SEHNR and CDR2 FQNEAQ (reference sequence). For the CDR3, the DNA is TGTGCCAGCAGCTTACTACGACTCCTCGAACCGGCCGGGGAGCTGTTTTTT. Its protein product is CASSLLRLLEPAGELFF. Full variable domain (remainder filled in from reference TRBV7-9 and TRBJ2-2): DTGVSQNPRHKITKRGQNVTFRCDPISEHNRLYWYRQTLGQGPEFLTYFQNEAQLEKSRLLSDRFSAERPKGSFSTLEIQRTEQGDSAMYLCASSLLRLLEPAGELFFGEGSRLTVL.

The sample holds a few counts of this clone. V and J are TRBV28 and TRBJ2-7; 7 nucleotides align to TRBD1. There are 12 residues in the CDR3. CDR1 is MDHEN and CDR2 is SYDVKM in the germline V gene. Losses at the gene ends were 2 bases for V and 9 bases for J; bases not matched to a gene: 4. As DNA, the CDR3 is TGTGCCAGCAGTTTAGGGACAGCGCGGCAGTACTTC. This gives the protein CASSLGTARQYF.

This chain links TRBV27 with TRBJ2-3; D call uncertain. Germline-derived CDR1 and CDR2 are MNHEY and SMNVEV (reference sequence). The length of the CDR3 is 16 residues. The V gene lost 0 bases and the J gene lost 0 bases, with 10 bases spanning the gap. The CDR3 here is CASSLSTTYSTDTQYF. In nucleotides, the CDR3 is TGTGCCAGCAGTTTATCCACCACCTATAGCACAGATACGCAGTATTTT.

The chain has TRBV11-1 and TRBJ1-1, with a possible D match to TRBD1 (5 bases). Between the trimmed V and J ends, which lost 6 bases and 0 bases, there was a span of 17 bases. The CDR3 contains 16 residues. Germline V lookup: CDR1 SGHAT, CDR2 FQDESV (reference sequence). For the CDR3, the DNA is TGTGCCAGCAGATTCGGGCGGGGCAGATTGAACACTGAAGCTTTCTTT. This codes for CASRFGRGRLNTEAFF.

This chain connects TRBV27 to TRBJ1-2; D may be TRBD1 (5 bases). Trimming shortened V by 6 bases and J by 4 bases, and 21 bases separated the two germline ends. Germline-derived CDR1 and CDR2 are MNHEY and SMNVEV (reference sequence). CDR3 length: 16 residues. The CDR3 DNA is TGTGCCAGCAGAAGGGGCTTTGGGTCTGCCCTCTATGGCTACACCTTC. It is translated as CASRRGFGSALYGYTF.